Each of the 23 T cell receptor beta chains below was sequenced from the same sample in a study of cytomegalovirus exposure and HLA in healthy donors. PCR involved 60 Vbeta and 13 Jbeta primers. Sequencing was performed with immunoSEQ multiplex PCR; in TCRdb, only in-frame clones are kept and a portion is missing. The data contain around 110,000 clones, approximately 72% of them singletons. The sample comprised PBMCs. These receptors were collected from a young man in good health and CMV-seronegative.

As regards this clone: Other DNA sequences from this sample encode an identical CDR3 as well. CDR3 bases: TGTGCCAGCAGTTATCGGGGGCGGGGGGACACTGAAGCTTTCTTT. This sequence encodes CASSYRGRGDTEAFF. This rearrangement joins TRBV27 to TRBJ1-1, with TRBD1 as a possible D gene (6 bases). CDR3 size: 15 residues. Germline V gives CDR1 MNHEY, CDR2 SMNVEV (reference sequence). The germline V and J ends were trimmed by 4 bases and 3 bases, with 15 bases remaining between them.

In this sample, this clone turned up once. The junction departs from germline at one end; a sequencing error may be responsible. V gene TRBV6-5 combines with J gene TRBJ2-7, with TRBD2 identical over 7 bases. The CDR3 extends over 16 amino acids. Germline V gives CDR1 MNHEY, CDR2 SVGAGI. This chain's CDR3 is CARSYTQAGSSYEQYF. CDR3 DNA sequence: TGTGCCCGCAGTTACACCCAAGCGGGATCTTCCTACGAGCAGTACTTC.

This clone was recorded a few times. The chain has TRBV15 and TRBJ1-5, with a possible D match to TRBD1 (6 bases). V shed 1 base and J shed 1 base, with 17 bases lying between them. Germline values: CDR1 LNHNV, CDR2 YYDKDF (reference sequence). The CDR3 has 18 residues. The CDR3 DNA reads as TGTGCCACCAGCAGAGGGGCGGTAATAGGGGGAAGCAATCAGCCCCAGCATTTT. Amino acid sequence: CATSRGAVIGGSNQPQHF.

V is TRBV6-5 and J is TRBJ2-1; D is unresolved. CDR3 length equals 14 residues. With 5 bases removed from V and 4 bases from J, the gap between germline ends came to 12 bases. The V gene's germline CDR1 is MNHEY and CDR2 SVGAGI. This CDR3 is CASSPLDGYNEQFF. The CDR3 DNA is TGTGCCAGCAGTCCCCTCGACGGGTACAATGAGCAGTTCTTC.

This clone was seen once. V usage is TRBV21-1 and J usage is TRBJ2-1; TRBD2 reflects the table's D call only, with no check against the DNA. TRBV21-1 is a documented pseudogene. The CDR3 is 16 amino acids. DNA for the CDR3: TGTGCCAGCAGCGTGGGGCGGGAGGGCTCCTACAATGAGCAGTTCTTC. Its translation is CASSVGREGSYNEQFF.

This clone has just a few counts. J is TRBJ2-1 and V is TRBV13; 7 positions agree with TRBD1. The trim removed 6 bases at V and 3 bases at J, leaving 5 bases unmatched. The length of the CDR3 is 14 residues. Germline CDR1 is PRHDT and CDR2 is FYEKMQ (reference sequence). The CDR3 region is CASSYGTVYNEQFF. The CDR3 DNA reads TGTGCCAGCAGTTACGGGACAGTCTACAATGAGCAGTTCTTC.

This clone has just a few counts. This rearrangement joins TRBV9 to TRBJ2-7, with a possible D match to TRBD2 (7 bases). In germline, CDR1 is SGDLS, CDR2 YYNGEE. The V end lost 4 bases, the J end lost 9 bases, and 23 bases lay between the germline ends. The CDR3 extends over 15 amino acids. In nucleotides, the CDR3 is TGTGCCAGCAGCCCCCGAAGGGGGGGCTCGCCCGGGCAGTACTTC. Translating gives CASSPRRGGSPGQYF.

This clone showed up just a few times. The CDR3 sequence is CASSQVDMGFRNNEQFF. In DNA form, the CDR3 reads TGCGCCAGCAGCCAAGTCGACATGGGTTTTCGAAACAATGAGCAGTTCTTC. The rearrangement links TRBV4-1 to TRBJ2-1; no clear D. The V end lost 1 base, the J end lost 5 bases, and 18 bases lay between the germline ends. The CDR3 spans 17 residues. Germline V gene data show CDR1 as MGHRA and CDR2 as YSYEKL.

This clone was seen a handful of times. The genes are TRBV14 and TRBJ2-5; 9 nucleotides line up with TRBD2. From germline, CDR1 is SGHDN and CDR2 FVKESK. The CDR3 is 17 residues long. J was trimmed by 9 bases and V by 0 bases; bases with no gene match: 14. DNA for the CDR3: TGTGCCAGCAGCCAAGAAAGTCGTGTAGCGGGAGTGCGGCCCCAGTACTTC. It is translated as CASSQESRVAGVRPQYF.

This CDR3 reads CASSSQGTGVNIQYF. The CDR3, as DNA: TGCGCCAGCAGCTCCCAAGGGACAGGGGTAAACATTCAGTACTTC. This sequence joins TRBV5-1 and TRBJ2-4, with TRBD1 matching 10 bases. The length of the CDR3 is 15 residues. J was trimmed by 6 bases and V by 3 bases; bases with no gene match: 6. Per the germline V gene, CDR1 is SGHRS and CDR2 is YFSETQ. Complete variable domain (other parts from reference TRBV5-1 and TRBJ2-4): KAGVTQTPRYLIKTRGQQVTLSCSPISGHRSVSWYQQTPGQGLQFLFEYFSETQRNKGNFPGRFSGRQFSNSRSEMNVSTLELGDSALYLCASSSQGTGVNIQYFGAGTRLSVL.

This chain links TRBV4-1 with TRBJ2-5; D remains unclear. The closer fit of TRBJ2-7 to the DNA end suggests the J call may be wrong. The germline V gene encodes CDR1 MGHRA and CDR2 YSYEKL. The CDR3 sequence is 14 residues long. CDR3 region: CASSQGDTKYEQYF. In nucleotides, the CDR3 is TGCGCCAGCAGCCAAGGTGACACCAAGTACGAGCAGTACTTC.

This clone was detected only a few times. This chain uses TRBV6-6 with TRBJ1-2; D is uncertain. Deletions cut 5 bases from V and 8 bases from J, with 18 bases between. The CDR3 loop spans 14 amino acids. Per germline, CDR1 MNHNY and CDR2 SVGAGI (reference sequence). CDR3 DNA: TGTGCCAGCAGTCCGCGGGAAGTGATCGTCGGCTACACCTTC. Translating it yields CASSPREVIVGYTF.

The CDR3 DNA sequence: TGTGCCAGCAGCTTAGAATGGGGAGGACATTCACCCCTCCACTTT. Translated: CASSLEWGGHSPLHF. V usage is TRBV7-2 and J usage is TRBJ1-6; D uncertain. V lost 1 base and J 8 bases, leaving 12 bases between the germline ends. The CDR3 is 15 residues long. Germline loops: CDR1 SGHTA, CDR2 FQGNSA.

This chain joins TRBV7-9 and TRBJ2-7; TRBD1 might be the D (9 bases). Trimming took 2 bases from V and 7 from J, leaving 21 bases between them. This CDR3 has 16 amino acids. Germline loops: CDR1 SEHNR, CDR2 FQNEAQ (reference sequence). The CDR3 DNA sequence: TGTGCCAGCAGCTTATTAGCGGGACAGGGTCATCGGGAGCAGTACTTC. Amino acids: CASSLLAGQGHREQYF.

V usage is TRBV5-6 and J usage is TRBJ2-7, with 7 bases lining up with TRBD2. This CDR3 is 16 amino acids long. CDR1 is SGHDT and CDR2 is YYEEEE in the germline V gene. Unmatched junction bases numbered 9, after V lost 3 bases and J lost 0 bases. CDR3 amino acids: CASSWVRETYSYEQYF. The CDR3 nucleotides read TGTGCCAGCAGCTGGGTGCGGGAGACTTACTCCTACGAGCAGTACTTC.

This clone has only one observation. The J gene is TRBJ2-7, the V gene TRBV5-4, with a tentative D call TRBD1 (5 bases). This CDR3 region has 13 residues. Trimming removed 4 bases from V and 6 bases from J, with 14 bases in between. CDR1 and CDR2 from the germline V gene are SGHNT and YYREEE (reference sequence). The CDR3 DNA sequence: TGTGCCAGCAGCCAGCTGGGGCGCGGCGAGCAGTACTTC. It codes for CASSQLGRGEQYF.

The V and J genes are TRBV2 and TRBJ2-3; tentative D call: TRBD2 (5 bases). CDR3 length: 14 residues. From germline, CDR1 is SNHLY and CDR2 FYNNEI. V lost 4 bases, J lost 1 base, and 9 bases lay in between. The CDR3 sequence: CASSGGLGTDTQYF. The CDR3 DNA reads TGTGCCAGCAGTGGCGGGTTGGGCACAGATACGCAGTATTTT.

The CDR3 DNA follows: TGTGCCAGCAGTTACCCCAGGGGCATGAACACTGAAGCTTTCTTT. Residues: CASSYPRGMNTEAFF. The chain recombines TRBV6-6 with TRBJ1-1; D possibly corresponds to TRBD1 (6 bases). Between the trimmed V and J ends, which lost 2 bases and 0 bases, there was a span of 10 bases. The V gene's germline CDR1 is MNHNY and CDR2 SVGAGI (reference sequence). The CDR3 extends over 15 amino acids.

This sequence joins TRBV6-6 and TRBJ1-1; 7 bases are a match to TRBD1. Germline V gene lookup returns CDR1 MNHNY and CDR2 SVGAGI (reference sequence). V dropped 5 bases and J dropped 0; count of bases not matched to a gene: 3. This CDR3 region has 14 residues. This chain's CDR3 is CASSAGQLNTEAFF. CDR3 nucleotide sequence: TGTGCCAGCAGTGCGGGACAGTTGAACACTGAAGCTTTCTTT.

The V call is TRBV11-2, the J call TRBJ2-2; 7 bases align to TRBD1. CDR1 is SGHAT and CDR2 is FQNNGV in the germline V gene. Losses at the gene ends were 4 bases for V and 4 bases for J; bases not matched to a gene: 9. CDR3 size: 16 residues. CDR3 protein: CASSWTGSQGTGELFF. In DNA, the CDR3 is TGTGCCAGCAGCTGGACAGGCTCGCAAGGCACCGGGGAGCTGTTTTTT.

The V gene is TRBV19, the J gene TRBJ2-7; possible D gene TRBD2, 6 bases. Trimming shortened V by 5 bases and J by 4 bases, and 18 bases separated the two germline ends. The length of the CDR3 is 15 residues. Per the germline V gene, CDR1 is LNHDA and CDR2 is SQIVND (reference sequence). CDR3 loop: CASSRRSVGGYEQYF. The CDR3 nucleotides read TGTGCCAGTAGTCGACGATCCGTTGGGGGGTACGAGCAGTACTTC.

The rearrangement links TRBV21-1 to TRBJ2-7; the D call TRBD2 from the table was never checked on the DNA. TRBV21-1 is labeled a pseudogene. The CDR3 sequence is 16 residues long. Here the CDR3 reads CASLEARGSTSYEQYF. For the CDR3, the DNA is TGTGCCAGCCTCGAAGCGCGCGGGAGCACCTCCTACGAGCAGTACTTC.

The genes are TRBV5-1 and TRBJ1-4, with D possibly TRBD1 on 6 matching bases. This CDR3 contains 14 residues. Trimming removed 2 bases from V and 5 bases from J, with 10 bases in between. Germline lookup yields CDR1 SGHRS and CDR2 YFSETQ. DNA for the CDR3: TGCGCCAGCAGCTTCAACAGGGTGAATGAAAAACTGTTTTTT. Protein: CASSFNRVNEKLFF. Combining the CDR3 with reference TRBV5-1 and TRBJ1-4 gives the whole variable domain KAGVTQTPRYLIKTRGQQVTLSCSPISGHRSVSWYQQTPGQGLQFLFEYFSETQRNKGNFPGRFSGRQFSNSRSEMNVSTLELGDSALYLCASSFNRVNEKLFFGSGTQLSVL.